The present T cell receptor beta chain was sequenced within a study of blood T cell repertoires in COVID-19. Study at large: T cells, B-cell-depleted T cells, or PBMCs supplied cDNA or gDNA.

Original processing notes: Estimation of nucleated cell counts relied on the amplification of reference gene primers. Profiling relied on immunoSEQ multiplex PCR, and the TCRdb table lists in-frame clones only, not all of them. V and J calls plus clone size are reproduced from that table; the DNA served to infer D and trimming. The sample has 110,000 or so clones, roughly 80% seen once. The sample taken for sequencing was peripheral blood. This sequence was found in a middle-aged man with acute or convalescent COVID-19.

CDR3 loop: CASSSQRFRAGGGNEQFF. The CDR3 DNA sequence: TGTGCCAGCAGCTCCCAGAGATTTAGAGCGGGGGGGGGCAATGAGCAGTTCTTC. The V and J genes are TRBV7-2 and TRBJ2-1; 10 bases map to TRBD2. CDR1 and CDR2 (germline): SGHTA, FQGNSA. The V and J ends lost 4 bases and 6 bases, in that order; junction bases with no gene match: 15. The CDR3 extends over 18 amino acids.